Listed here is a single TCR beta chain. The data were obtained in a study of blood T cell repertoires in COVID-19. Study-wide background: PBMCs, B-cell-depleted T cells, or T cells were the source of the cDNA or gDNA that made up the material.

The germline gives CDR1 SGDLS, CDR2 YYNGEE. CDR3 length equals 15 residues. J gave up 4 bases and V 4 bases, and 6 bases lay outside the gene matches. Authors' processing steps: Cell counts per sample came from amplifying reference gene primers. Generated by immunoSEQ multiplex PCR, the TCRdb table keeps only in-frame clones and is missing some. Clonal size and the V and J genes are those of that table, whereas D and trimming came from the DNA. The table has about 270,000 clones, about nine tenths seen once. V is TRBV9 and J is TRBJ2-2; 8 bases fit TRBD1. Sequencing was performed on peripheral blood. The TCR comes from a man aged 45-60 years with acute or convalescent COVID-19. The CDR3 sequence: CASSSGQGSTGELFF. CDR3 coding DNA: TGTGCCAGCAGCTCCGGACAGGGAAGCACCGGGGAGCTGTTTTTT.